The source of this T cell receptor (beta chain) is a study of T cell responses to AZD1222 COVID-19 vaccine. In germline, CDR1 is KGHSH, CDR2 LQKENI. The V gene lost 6 bases and the J gene lost 5 bases, with 20 bases spanning the gap. The CDR3 is 16 residues long. TCRdb keeps only in-frame clones here, not all; method: immunoSEQ multiplex PCR. Among under 150,000 clones, just over 90% were seen once, and the ten largest hold less than 3.5%. The TCR was taken from an adult in good health. V and J are TRBV18 and TRBJ1-5, with D possibly being TRBD1 (6 bases). Sequenced material: peripheral blood, taken on day 0 of MenACWY control vaccination. CDR3 in amino acids: CASSLKNMGADQPQHF. As DNA, the CDR3 is TGTGCCAGCTCTCTGAAAAATATGGGGGCGGATCAGCCCCAGCATTTT.